The 27 T cell receptor beta chains reported below all come from one sample, sequenced in a study of cytomegalovirus exposure and HLA in healthy donors. PCR primers comprised 60 Vbeta and 13 Jbeta primers. TCRdb's copy holds only in-frame clones and misses some; the assay was immunoSEQ multiplex PCR. This sample yields some 160,000 clones, of which over 60% are seen a single time; approximately 2% belongs to the top ten. Material: PBMCs. The receptors shown here come from a man aged 40-49 years in good health and CMV-seronegative.

This clone was picked up one time. The chain joins TRBV4-1 to TRBJ2-1; tentatively, D is TRBD1 (7 bases). The CDR3 spans 16 residues. The ends were cut back, 0 bases at V and 8 bases at J, with 17 bases in the middle. CDR1 MGHRA and CDR2 YSYEKL come from the germline V gene. The CDR3 is CASSQDGLATGYEQFF. For the CDR3, the DNA is TGCGCCAGCAGCCAAGACGGGCTAGCGACAGGGTATGAGCAGTTCTTC.

The rearrangement links TRBV7-9 to TRBJ2-5, with 12 bases lining up with TRBD2. J lost 5 bases, V lost 6 bases, and 10 bases had no gene match. The CDR3 runs 16 residues. The V gene's germline CDR1 is SEHNR and CDR2 FQNEAQ (reference sequence). CDR3: CASRNQLAGGRETQYF. The CDR3 DNA sequence: TGTGCCAGCAGGAATCAACTAGCGGGGGGCCGGGAGACCCAGTACTTC.

The rearrangement joins TRBV23-1 to TRBJ2-7, with 12 bases identical to TRBD1. TRBV23-1 has ORF status, its function being uncertain. This CDR3 is 16 amino acids long. V lost 4 bases to trimming and J lost 3 bases; unmatched junction nucleotides: 7. The CDR3 DNA reads as TGCGCCAGCAGTCGCGGCCGGGACAGGGGGCTCTACGAGCAGTACTTC. It is translated as CASSRGRDRGLYEQYF.

This sequence joins TRBV18 and TRBJ2-7; D perhaps matches TRBD2 (5 bases). The CDR3 covers 13 residues. Germline assignment: CDR1 KGHSH and CDR2 LQKENI. The V end lost 6 bases, the J end lost 2 bases, and 11 bases lay between the germline ends. The CDR3 is CASSPPTTYEQYF. The CDR3 DNA reads as TGTGCCAGCTCTCCCCCGACTACCTACGAGCAGTACTTC. Full variable domain (outside the CDR3, taken from reference TRBV18 and TRBJ2-7): NAGVMQNPRHLVRRRGQEARLRCSPMKGHSHVYWYRQLPEEGLKFMVYLQKENIIDESGMPKERFSAEFPKEGPSILRIQQVVRGDSAAYFCASSPPTTYEQYFGPGTRLTVT.

The chain combines TRBV5-1 with TRBJ2-1; 12 nucleotides align to TRBD2. This CDR3 spans 16 amino acids. In germline, CDR1 is SGHRS, CDR2 YFSETQ. The ends lost 3 bases at V and 4 bases at J; junction bases unmatched: 5. The CDR3 spells CASSSLAGGKYNEQFF. CDR3 coding DNA: TGCGCCAGCAGCTCCCTAGCGGGAGGGAAATACAATGAGCAGTTCTTC. Combining the CDR3 with reference TRBV5-1 and TRBJ2-1 gives the whole variable domain KAGVTQTPRYLIKTRGQQVTLSCSPISGHRSVSWYQQTPGQGLQFLFEYFSETQRNKGNFPGRFSGRQFSNSRSEMNVSTLELGDSALYLCASSSLAGGKYNEQFFGPGTRLTVL.

V usage is TRBV5-6 and J usage is TRBJ1-1; D gene uncertain. Per the germline V gene, CDR1 is SGHDT and CDR2 is YYEEEE. V was shortened by 1 base and J by 3 bases, with 10 bases between the two germline ends. CDR3 length equals 14 residues. This CDR3 reads CASSLQARDTEAFF. The CDR3 DNA reads TGTGCCAGCAGCTTGCAGGCGAGGGACACTGAAGCTTTCTTT.

The rearrangement uses TRBV9 and TRBJ1-2, with D unresolved. The germline V gene encodes CDR1 SGDLS and CDR2 YYNGEE. The V gene lost 4 bases and the J gene lost 7 bases, with 17 bases spanning the gap. CDR3 size: 14 residues. CDR3 protein: CASSLEEVWGGYTF. CDR3 nucleotide sequence: TGTGCCAGCAGCTTAGAGGAGGTCTGGGGTGGCTACACCTTC.

V and J are TRBV5-3 and TRBJ2-1; 8 positions match TRBD2. TRBV5-3 is sorted into the ORF group, with uncertain function. This CDR3 has 20 amino acids. The trim removed 0 bases at V and 0 bases at J, leaving 14 bases unmatched. CDR3 nucleotide sequence: TGTGCCAGAAGCTTGGCCCCCGGGTGGGCGGGGGGACTCTCCTACAATGAGCAGTTCTTC. Its translation is CARSLAPGWAGGLSYNEQFF.

The sample holds one count of this clone. V is TRBV4-1 and J is TRBJ2-1; D possibly corresponds to TRBD1 (6 bases). Trimming cost V 2 bases and J 4 bases, with 15 bases left between them. The germline gives CDR1 MGHRA, CDR2 YSYEKL. The CDR3 is 16 residues long. The CDR3 coding sequence is TGCGCCAGCAGCCAAATGGGGGCTAGCAGATACAATGAGCAGTTCTTC. Protein: CASSQMGASRYNEQFF.

The rearrangement links TRBV7-9 to TRBJ2-3; 9 bases match TRBD2. The germline V gene has CDR1 SEHNR and CDR2 FQNEAQ (reference sequence). The CDR3 covers 16 residues. J gave up 3 bases and V 1 base, and 5 bases lay outside the gene matches. For the CDR3, the DNA is TGTGCCAGCAGCTTAGGGGGACTAGCTGTGACAGATACGCAGTATTTT. This gives the protein CASSLGGLAVTDTQYF.

The chain is built from TRBV30 and TRBJ2-7, with 8 bases identical to TRBD2. In germline, CDR1 is GTSNPN, CDR2 SVGIG (reference sequence). The ends lost 4 bases at V and 3 bases at J; junction bases unmatched: 2. The CDR3 sequence is 12 residues long. The DNA of the CDR3 is TGTGCCTGGACGGGGGGGGGCTACGAGCAGTACTTC. Amino acids: CAWTGGGYEQYF. The full variable domain, in which reference TRBV30 and TRBJ2-7 provide the parts outside the CDR3, is SQTIHQWPATLVQPVGSPLSLECTVEGTSNPNLYWYRQAAGRGLQLLFYSVGIGQISSEVPQNLSASRPQDRQFILSSKKLLLSDSGFYLCAWTGGGYEQYFGPGTRLTVT.

The chain employs TRBV28 and TRBJ2-7; 8 positions match TRBD2. The V gene's germline CDR1 is MDHEN and CDR2 SYDVKM. The CDR3 covers 12 residues. The CDR3 loop reads CASSPGGAGRSV. Here the CDR3 DNA reads TGTGCCAGCTCTCCGGGAGGGGCAGGTAGGAGTGTC.

This sequence joins TRBV9 and TRBJ2-7; 8 bases are shared with TRBD2. There are 15 residues in the CDR3. V trimming: 0 bases; J trimming: 5 bases; junction bases outside the gene matches: 7. Germline V CDR1 and CDR2: SGDLS, YYNGEE. This CDR3 reads CASSVAGGPTNEQYF. In nucleotides, the CDR3 is TGTGCCAGCAGCGTAGCGGGAGGGCCTACGAACGAGCAGTACTTC.

This chain joins TRBV11-2 and TRBJ2-7, with D perhaps TRBD2 (6 bases). CDR3 length: 14 amino acids. Trimming left V 5 bases short and J 6 bases short, with 17 bases between. Germline V gene lookup returns CDR1 SGHAT and CDR2 FQNNGV. As DNA, the CDR3 is TGTGCCAGCAGCCTCGTAGCGCTCGGGGGCGAGCAGTACTTC. It is translated as CASSLVALGGEQYF. Variable domain in full (rest from reference TRBV11-2 and TRBJ2-7): EAGVAQSPRYKIIEKRQSVAFWCNPISGHATLYWYQQILGQGPKLLIQFQNNGVVDDSQLPKDRFSAERLKGVDSTLKIQPAKLEDSAVYLCASSLVALGGEQYFGPGTRLTVT.

This clone showed up just once. V usage is TRBV27 and J usage is TRBJ2-7, with 10 bases matching TRBD2. Germline V gene lookup returns CDR1 MNHEY and CDR2 SMNVEV (reference sequence). This CDR3 has 17 amino acids. V lost 3 bases and J lost 5; bases outside the gene matches: 13. In DNA, the CDR3 is TGTGCCAGCAGTTTGGGGAGCGGGAGGGCCGGATGGGACGAGCAGTACTTC. Translating it yields CASSLGSGRAGWDEQYF.

As concerns this clone: Germline and junction disagree at one end, which may indicate a read error. The rearrangement uses TRBV7-8 and TRBJ1-2; no firm D call. CDR3 size: 15 residues. CDR1 SGHVS and CDR2 FQNEAQ come from the germline V gene. Here the CDR3 DNA reads TGTGCCAGTAACCAAATCTACAGTCGAACCTATGGCTACCCCTTC. Translated, it gives CASNQIYSRTYGYPF.

This chain uses TRBV2 with TRBJ1-3, with unresolved D. Germline CDR1 is SNHLY and CDR2 is FYNNEI. Trimming took 9 bases from V and 0 from J, leaving 12 bases between them. This CDR3 is built from 14 residues. CDR3 nucleotides: TGTGCCAGTAGAGGAGCAGCCTCTGGAAACACCATATATTTT. Residues: CASRGAASGNTIYF.

This sequence joins TRBV15 and TRBJ2-1; D perhaps matches TRBD2 (5 bases). The germline gives CDR1 LNHNV, CDR2 YYDKDF (reference sequence). This CDR3 is 15 amino acids long. The V and J ends lost 1 base and 8 bases respectively, with 15 bases between them. This CDR3 reads CATSRGTLEVHEQFF. CDR3 DNA sequence: TGTGCCACCAGCAGAGGTACTTTGGAGGTTCATGAGCAGTTCTTC.

The gene calls are TRBV7-2 and TRBJ2-3, with 13 nucleotides matching TRBD2. The CDR3 loop spans 17 amino acids. Germline V CDR1 and CDR2: SGHTA, FQGNSA. V lost 5 bases, J lost 6 bases, and 11 bases stayed unmatched. In DNA, the CDR3 is TGTGCCAGCAGCCAATACACCGGGACTAGCGGGACCGATACGCAGTATTTT. This codes for CASSQYTGTSGTDTQYF.

The genes are TRBV4-1 and TRBJ2-7; 8 bases line up with TRBD1. Germline V gene lookup returns CDR1 MGHRA and CDR2 YSYEKL. V trimming: 4 bases; J trimming: 3 bases; junction bases outside the gene matches: 5. The length of the CDR3 is 14 residues. The CDR3 region is CASSRDRGNYEQYF. DNA of the CDR3: TGCGCCAGCAGCCGAGACAGGGGTAACTACGAGCAGTACTTC.

The chain uses TRBV5-7 and TRBJ2-7, with 7 bases fitting TRBD1. TRBV5-7 is classed as an ORF, of uncertain function. V gave up 0 bases and J gave up 1 base; unmatched junction bases: 4. The CDR3 is 15 amino acids. The CDR3 here is CASSLEGGASYEQYF. As DNA, the CDR3 is TGTGCCAGCAGCTTGGAAGGGGGCGCATCCTACGAGCAGTACTTC.

CDR3 DNA sequence: TGTGCCACCTCTGCAGGGACTAACTATGGCTACACCTTC. This sequence encodes CATSAGTNYGYTF. The chain is built from TRBV30 and TRBJ1-2, with D maybe TRBD1 (5 bases). The CDR3 sequence is 13 residues long. The V end lost 8 bases, the J end lost 0 bases, and 13 bases lay between the germline ends. Germline V gene data show CDR1 as GTSNPN and CDR2 as SVGIG (reference sequence).

This chain joins TRBV6-1 and TRBJ1-6; no clear D gene. This CDR3 has 13 residues. Germline assignment: CDR1 MNHNS and CDR2 SASEGT. V was shortened by 0 bases and J by 9 bases, with 6 bases between the two germline ends. The CDR3 DNA reads as TGTGCCAGCAGTGAAGCGGAGAGTTCACCCCTCCACTTT. Translated: CASSEAESSPLHF.

This clone was recorded a few times. V and J are TRBV7-9 and TRBJ1-6, with a possible D match to TRBD1 (6 bases). Germline V gene lookup returns CDR1 SEHNR and CDR2 FQNEAQ (reference sequence). V dropped 6 bases and J dropped 0 bases, with 21 bases sitting between them. The CDR3 is 19 residues long. The CDR3 spells CASRSSPAGATSYNSPLHF. CDR3 DNA sequence: TGTGCCAGCAGAAGTTCCCCAGCAGGGGCAACCTCCTATAATTCACCCCTCCACTTT.

This clone was counted a few times. The V call is TRBV29-1, the J call TRBJ1-2; D is unclear. The CDR3 runs 14 residues. The germline V gene encodes CDR1 SQVTM and CDR2 ANQGSEA. Trimming stripped 0 bases from V and 0 bases from J, with 8 bases between. DNA for the CDR3: TGCAGCGTTGAAGATCTACCGTCTAACTATGGCTACACCTTC. Encoded protein: CSVEDLPSNYGYTF.

This clone turned up a few times. The chain uses TRBV7-9 and TRBJ2-1, with TRBD2 matching 8 bases. V trimming: 2 bases; J trimming: 2 bases; junction bases outside the gene matches: 8. Looked up from germline, CDR1 is SEHNR and CDR2 is FQNEAQ (reference sequence). The length of the CDR3 is 17 residues. The DNA for the CDR3 is TGTGCCAGCAGCTTAAGCACGGCGGGAGGAACCTACAATGAGCAGTTCTTC. Encoded protein: CASSLSTAGGTYNEQFF.

The chain has TRBV9 and TRBJ1-1; TRBD1 is a possible D gene (5 bases). This CDR3 spans 13 amino acids. Germline V gene data show CDR1 as SGDLS and CDR2 as YYNGEE. The germline V and J ends were trimmed by 4 bases and 4 bases, with 11 bases remaining between them. The CDR3 spells CASSPTGGTEAFF. The CDR3 nucleotides are TGTGCCAGCAGCCCAACGGGGGGCACTGAAGCTTTCTTT. The variable domain in full, completed from reference TRBV9 and TRBJ1-1, reads DSGVTQTPKHLITATGQRVTLRCSPRSGDLSVYWYQQSLDQGLQFLIQYYNGEERAKGNILERFSAQQFPDLHSELNLSSLELGDSALYFCASSPTGGTEAFFGQGTRLTVV.